The following is a T cell receptor (beta chain) sequence with its context. This clonotype was detected ten times or more. What antigen it recognizes has not been identified. Base qualities are not recorded, but no much larger clone differs from it by a single base. According to the study, the label for this sample's time point signals: newly diagnosed GD, antithyroid drugs for less than 3 months. For both TCR sequencing and RNA sequencing, RNA was extracted from PBMCs using TRIzol. Graves' disease was diagnosed according to American Thyroid Association guidelines. Recruitment of patients was carried out at an endocrinology department in Xi'an, China. Each patient gave roughly 10 milliliters of peripheral blood, collected in an EDTA anticoagulant tube. Ficoll Paque Plus density gradient separation was used to isolate PBMCs, and no further T cell sorting was performed. RNA quality was checked with an Agilent 2100 Bioanalyzer and agarose gel, and concentration with a NanoDrop 2000.

This sample is part of a study of regulatory T cells in long-lasting Graves disease (TCRdb year 2021). Concerning the study at large: In the newly diagnosed Graves' disease group, patients had been taking antithyroid drugs for less than 3 months. Persistent Graves' disease patients were compared with newly diagnosed Graves' disease patients by peripheral blood TCR sequencing and RNA sequencing. A total of about 33 samples underwent TCR sequencing: about 13 from persistent and about 20 from newly diagnosed Graves' disease patients. The study took place in China and was registered as a clinical trial.

The CDR3 starts with the cysteine, ends with the phenylalanine, and has 12 residues. Only the CDR3 part of the read is kept: 36 bases, read in frame from the first base. V lost 3 bases and J lost 9 bases, and the count of bases not matched to a germline gene is 4. In the germline V gene (reference sequence), CDR1 corresponds to DFQATT and CDR2 to SNEGSKA. General findings and caveats noted by the study authors: Compared with newly diagnosed patients, patients with persistent Graves' disease had lower TCR Shannon entropy and fewer highly expanded clones, which suggests clonal expansion. More public clonotypes were shared among persistent patients (more than 2,500) than among newly diagnosed patients (966). Because the primary lesion, thyroid tissue, could not be accessed, the study looked at peripheral blood alone. Only the TCR beta chain was sequenced and analyzed. The authors noted that the small sample size was a limitation that may lower accuracy. TRBV28, TRBJ1-2 and TRBJ2-5 were preferentially used in persistent disease, while TRBV20-1 and TRBJ2-1 were favored in newly diagnosed disease.

Libraries were built with multiplex PCR. TCRdb names Illumina HiSeq 4000 as the instrument used. iRepertoire HTBI primers and Arm-PCR amplification of CDR3 regions were used to construct TCR beta libraries. Before sequencing, the PCR products underwent gel purification. The authors' analysis ran thus. A total of 60 to 80 TRBV and some 15 TRBJ segments were identified across samples and were used for gene usage analysis of CDR3 amino acid clonotypes. Filtered high-quality paired reads were merged into contigs using COPE and FqMerger. BLAST was used to align contigs to IMGT TRBV, TRBD and TRBJ reference genes, and CDR3 was defined according to IMGT. Clonotypes above 0.1% frequency were classified as highly expanded clones. Repertoire diversity was measured by Shannon entropy, and V-J evenness by the Gini coefficient. Clonotypes shared by more than one individual were considered public. The public reads were reprocessed in TCRdb via fastp at Q25 and MiXCR, keeping in-frame beta chains. Rows merge per CDR3 protein into single entries with the most common DNA and genes. The V and J calls follow TCRdb's processing rather than the paper's. The sample contains hundreds of thousands of distinct CDR3 sequences, about 13% of them found a single time. The ten largest make up 10% of the sample.

The same data also went into a second study, on T cells in Graves' hyperthyroidism and ophthalmopathy. The second investigation adds: Stable Graves' hyperthyroidism was defined as the absence of progression to ophthalmopathy over 18 months of follow-up. Hyperthyroidism patients were newly diagnosed, with disease duration under 2 months, and aged 18 to 65 years. Exclusion was applied to patients with uncontrolled infections, other autoimmune diseases, pregnancy or lactation. Diagnoses relied on clinical symptoms, serum thyroxine and TRAb, thyroid ultrasound and orbital computed tomography. The TCR CDR3 was subjected to a first round of RT-PCR using the HTBI primer set and the Qiagen OneStep RT-PCR kit. Blood samples also contained most of the expanded thyroid clonotypes (frequency above 0.001), which suggests that blood repertoires may reflect thyroid immune responses. In cross-validation, a model built on a 13 V-J signature told ophthalmopathy apart from stable hyperthyroidism with 87.88% sensitivity and approximately 81% specificity, and in testing the same model reached 80%/75%. In validation, the model predicted progression to ophthalmopathy with approximately 70% sensitivity and less than 75% specificity, a median of about 6.7 months before onset. To identify distinguishing TCR V-J signatures, a discovery cohort of 100 or so patients was used, comprising under 45 with Graves' ophthalmopathy and around 57 with stable Graves' hyperthyroidism. An independent validation cohort of under 20 hyperthyroidism patients and some 15 patients who later progressed to ophthalmopathy tested prospective prediction of ophthalmopathy. The approximately 98 discovery patients were randomly divided into training and test sets at a 7:3 ratio. The study also compared thyroid tissue and blood T-cell repertoires from a handful of Graves' hyperthyroidism patients. After sampling, hyperthyroidism patients received methimazole starting at 30 mg daily, and ophthalmopathy patients received high-dose intravenous methylprednisolone. A second multiplex PCR round built the libraries, followed by size selection and purification. The libraries were sequenced on an Illumina HiSeq2000 using paired-end 100 bp reads. Raw data were processed with SOAPnuke, discarding reads with adapters, uncalled bases, mean Phred below 15, or no exact constant-primer or identifier match. High-quality paired reads were merged using COPE v1.2.5, and each unique nucleotide sequence was defined as a clonotype. MiTCR v1.1 was used to align clonotypes to the IMGT TRBV, TRBD and TRBJ reference segments. Only V-J combinations with frequency above 0.0001, covering 99.2% of repertoires, were analysed. A TCS score was defined as the ratio of F50 (clonal expansion) to E x V (chaos), with BLOSUM62-based TCRdist applied between CDR3 peptides within each V-J. Welch's t-statistics and random forest reduced 500 to 550 V-J features to fewer than 15, which were used in a naive Bayes classifier (R e1071). Sample size was not statistically predetermined, and investigators were not blinded to group allocation. TCR Vbeta CDR3 sequencing of some 140 peripheral blood samples (more than 40 ophthalmopathy, 75 or so hyperthyroidism and 17 progressor patients) is reported in the paper.

The V and J genes are TRBV20-1 and TRBJ2-1, with 8 bases matching TRBD2. This specimen was peripheral blood mononuclear cells (PBMCs), taken at new diagnosis, from a patient treated with antithyroid drugs. The origin of this receptor is a man aged 30 to 39 with Graves disease. Donor details come from another sample of the same person, matched by shared clones. CDR3 protein: CSASGRAGEQFF. The sequence in DNA is TGCAGTGCTAGCGGGAGGGCCGGTGAGCAGTTCTTC.